The 18 T cell receptor beta chains below were found in one sample sequenced in a study of technical replicates of blood from a few donors. This table comes from immunoSEQ multiplex PCR, and its TCRdb copy is limited to in-frame clones, with some not included. Of 75,000 to 85,000 clones in the sample, almost 96% were seen once. Sequencing was done on a sample of T cells isolated from PBMCs. The source is a human donor in good health.

V usage is TRBV10-3 and J usage is TRBJ2-7; 8 nucleotides align to TRBD1. The CDR3 loop spans 18 amino acids. The ends lost 5 bases at V and 6 bases at J; junction bases unmatched: 21. CDR1 ENHRY and CDR2 SYGVKD come from the germline V gene. As DNA, the CDR3 is TGTGCCATCAGTCTCCGGGACAGGTATCACATTGGGAAGGCCGAGCAGTACTTC. Translating gives CAISLRDRYHIGKAEQYF.

The chain is built from TRBV11-2 and TRBJ1-5; D unresolved. V was trimmed by 3 bases and J by 0 bases, leaving 9 bases between them. Germline assignment: CDR1 SGHAT and CDR2 FQNNGV. The CDR3 consists of 15 residues. CDR3: CASSFSDDSNQPQHF. In DNA, the CDR3 is TGTGCCAGCAGCTTTAGCGATGATAGCAATCAGCCCCAGCATTTT.

Worth noting for this clone: Germline and junction disagree at one end, which may indicate a read error. V gene TRBV19 combines with J gene TRBJ2-2; the D gene is possibly TRBD1 (6 bases). Per germline, CDR1 LNHDA and CDR2 SQIVND (reference sequence). CDR3 length equals 14 residues. As DNA, the CDR3 is TGTGCCAGTAAGGGGGTGGGGACAACCGGAGAGCTGTTTTTT. It encodes CASKGVGTTGELFF.

The chain employs TRBV11-3 and TRBJ2-7; 9 bases match TRBD2. Trimming removed 5 bases from V and 3 bases from J; junction bases left unmatched: 11. The V gene's germline CDR1 is SGHNT and CDR2 YENEEA. This CDR3 is built from 16 residues. CDR3 DNA sequence: TGTGCCAGCAGCCCGGGGGAAGCGGGAGGCTACTACGAGCAGTACTTC. It encodes CASSPGEAGGYYEQYF.

The chain couples TRBV7-2 to TRBJ2-7, with D perhaps TRBD1 (6 bases). The germline V gene has CDR1 SGHTA and CDR2 FQGNSA. V dropped 5 bases and J dropped 4 bases, with 15 bases sitting between them. The CDR3 spans 14 residues. CDR3 sequence reads: CASSVQGGDYEQYF. CDR3 sequence (DNA): TGTGCCAGCAGCGTACAGGGTGGGGATTACGAGCAGTACTTC.

The V and J genes are TRBV10-3 and TRBJ2-1, with D possibly TRBD2 on 5 matching bases. V lost 10 bases and J 8 bases, leaving 21 bases between the germline ends. Germline V CDR1 and CDR2: ENHRY, SYGVKD. The CDR3 is made up of 14 amino acids. CDR3 DNA: TGTGCCACCACTGGTTGGGTCCCCGGGGATGAGCAGTTCTTC. It encodes CATTGWVPGDEQFF.

This clone was seen a single time. This chain uses TRBV30 with TRBJ2-7, with D perhaps matching TRBD2 (6 bases). The CDR3 is made up of 14 amino acids. Trimming shortened V by 6 bases and J by 3 bases, and 18 bases separated the two germline ends. The V gene's germline CDR1 is GTSNPN and CDR2 SVGIG (reference sequence). The CDR3 bases are TGTGCCTGTCTATGGGGCCGGCGGGGCTACGAGCAGTACTTC. Encoded protein: CACLWGRRGYEQYF.

The chain has TRBV5-1 and TRBJ2-5; D call uncertain. V dropped 0 bases and J dropped 1 base, with 7 bases sitting between them. The CDR3 length is 14 residues. Germline V gene data show CDR1 as SGHRS and CDR2 as YFSETQ. The CDR3: CASSLEPTQETQYF. CDR3 nucleotide sequence: TGCGCCAGCAGCTTGGAACCTACCCAAGAGACCCAGTACTTC.

The chain carries TRBV5-1 and TRBJ2-3; no firm D call. The germline CDR1 and CDR2 sequences are SGHRS and YFSETQ. The CDR3 is 13 residues long. The ends were cut back, 0 bases at V and 4 bases at J, with 6 bases in the middle. In DNA, the CDR3 is TGCGCCAGCAGCTTGGGTCCGGCAGATACGCAGTATTTT. Its protein is CASSLGPADTQYF.

The chain has TRBV15 and TRBJ1-3; 8 nucleotides agree with TRBD1. CDR3 length: 17 amino acids. V lost 5 bases and J lost 0; bases outside the gene matches: 9. Germline values: CDR1 LNHNV, CDR2 YYDKDF (reference sequence). The CDR3 DNA reads as TGTGCCACCAGCTTCTCAGGGGGCTACAGCTCTGGAAACACCATATATTTT. Protein sequence: CATSFSGGYSSGNTIYF.

The rearrangement links TRBV7-3 to TRBJ2-7, with TRBD2 matching over 7 bases. Looked up from germline, CDR1 is SGHTA and CDR2 is FQGTGA. The V and J ends lost 6 bases and 5 bases, in that order; junction bases with no gene match: 10. This CDR3 comprises 14 residues. This CDR3 reads CASRRGLGVNEQYF. In DNA form, the CDR3 reads TGTGCCAGCAGGAGAGGACTAGGAGTGAACGAGCAGTACTTC.

This sequence joins TRBV7-3 and TRBJ1-1; D unclear. CDR1 is SGHTA, CDR2 FQGTGA, per germline. V was trimmed by 4 bases and J by 5 bases, leaving 5 bases between them. This CDR3 has 11 residues. The CDR3 sequence is CASSSGTEAFF. In nucleotides, the CDR3 is TGTGCCAGCAGCTCCGGGACTGAAGCTTTCTTT.

The V gene is TRBV6-5, the J gene TRBJ2-2, with 8 positions matching TRBD2. V was clipped by 5 bases and J by 4 bases; unmatched bases: 6. The germline V gene has CDR1 MNHEY and CDR2 SVGAGI. CDR3 length: 15 amino acids. The CDR3 reads CASSGSGTSTGELFF. CDR3 nucleotides: TGTGCCAGCAGTGGATCCGGGACTAGCACCGGGGAGCTGTTTTTT.

This chain links TRBV27 with TRBJ2-7; D may be TRBD2 (6 bases). Trimming left V 0 bases short and J 4 bases short, with 19 bases between. This CDR3 region has 17 residues. Germline V lookup: CDR1 MNHEY, CDR2 SMNVEV (reference sequence). The CDR3 nucleotides are TGTGCCAGCAGTTTATCGGGGGGAGCGAGTTGGGGATACGAGCAGTACTTC. Translation: CASSLSGGASWGYEQYF.

The genes are TRBV10-3 and TRBJ2-7; D is unresolved. V dropped 6 bases and J dropped 5 bases, with 8 bases sitting between them. This CDR3 is built from 11 residues. Germline V lookup: CDR1 ENHRY, CDR2 SYGVKD. The CDR3 region is CAIRDIDEQYF. The CDR3 region has the DNA TGTGCCATCAGAGATATAGACGAGCAGTACTTC.

The CDR3 region has the DNA TGTGCCAGCAGTTACCCGGGACAGGTGGCCCAGTACTTC. Its protein is CASSYPGQVAQYF. This chain joins TRBV6-5 and TRBJ2-5; 8 bases agree with TRBD1. This CDR3 spans 13 amino acids. Germline loops: CDR1 MNHEY, CDR2 SVGAGI. V trimming: 2 bases; J trimming: 9 bases; junction bases outside the gene matches: 5.

This chain links TRBV7-6 with TRBJ2-1, with 12 bases lining up with TRBD2. With 5 bases clipped from V and 2 bases from J, the junction kept 1 base outside the gene matches. This CDR3 is built from 15 residues. CDR1 is SGHVS, CDR2 FNYEAQ, per germline. This CDR3 is CASSPSGRAYNEQFF. The CDR3 nucleotides read TGTGCCAGCAGCCCTAGCGGGAGGGCCTACAATGAGCAGTTCTTC.

The chain has TRBV6-5 and TRBJ2-1; D call uncertain. The germline V gene has CDR1 MNHEY and CDR2 SVGAGI. The CDR3 consists of 11 residues. V gave up 8 bases and J gave up 6 bases, with 8 bases separating them. The CDR3 protein is CASAQSNEQFF. DNA for the CDR3: TGTGCCAGCGCGCAATCCAATGAGCAGTTCTTC.